This T cell receptor (beta chain) was captured by sequencing in a study of OX40 agonist ivuxolimab in advanced cancers. From germline, CDR1 is SNHLY and CDR2 FYNNEI. V shed 5 bases, J shed 7 bases, and the junction held 10 bases outside the gene matches. The CDR3 totals 14 residues. Clones were sequenced by immunoSEQ multiplex PCR, and TCRdb holds only the in-frame ones, with some missing. The sample yields tens of thousands of clones, about 90% seen once. J is TRBJ1-1 and V is TRBV2; 7 bases line up with TRBD1. The input for sequencing was CD4+ or CD8+ T cells sorted from blood, taken in a trial of the OX40 agonist ivuxolimab. The sequence was collected from an adult with an advanced solid tumor such as melanoma, head and neck, liver or kidney cancer. The CDR3 loop is CASSRNQGGYEAFF. Here the CDR3 DNA reads TGTGCCAGCAGTCGTAATCAGGGGGGGTATGAAGCTTTCTTT.